Shown below are 15 T cell receptor beta chains from a single sample sequenced in a study of blood T cell repertoires in COVID-19. TCRdb's table, derived via immunoSEQ multiplex PCR, lists solely in-frame clones and lacks some. The profile shows 13,000 or so clones, more than 70% of them singletons. The sequencing sample was made of peripheral blood. The receptors stem from a human donor in a cohort sampled during active COVID-19.

This sequence joins TRBV7-2 and TRBJ2-2; 12 nucleotides agree with TRBD1. V gave up 5 bases and J gave up 5 bases; unmatched junction bases: 15. Germline V gene data show CDR1 as SGHTA and CDR2 as FQGNSA. This CDR3 has 19 residues. The chain's CDR3 is CASSQGRGDRGPGTGELFF. The CDR3 DNA reads as TGTGCCAGCAGCCAAGGCCGGGGGGACAGGGGGCCGGGTACCGGGGAGCTGTTTTTT.

This clone was recorded once. The V call is TRBV27, the J call TRBJ1-2, with D perhaps TRBD1 (5 bases). The CDR3 spans 15 residues. Germline CDR1 MNHEY, CDR2 SMNVEV (reference sequence). Trimming took 2 bases from V and 2 from J, leaving 12 bases between them. CDR3 sequence: CASSLVWGENYGYTF. CDR3 nucleotide sequence: TGTGCCAGCAGTTTAGTCTGGGGGGAAAACTATGGCTACACCTTC.

V and J are TRBV19 and TRBJ1-1, with a tentative D call TRBD1 (5 bases). CDR1 is LNHDA, CDR2 SQIVND, per germline (reference sequence). V shed 5 bases and J shed 3 bases, with 16 bases lying between them. The CDR3 is made up of 15 amino acids. CDR3 sequence (DNA): TGTGCCAGTAGTGGGGCAGGGCCACGGTACACTGAAGCTTTCTTT. This encodes CASSGAGPRYTEAFF.

The chain has TRBV5-4 and TRBJ1-2; TRBD1 agrees at 7 bases. From germline, CDR1 is SGHNT and CDR2 YYREEE (reference sequence). Trimming removed 7 bases from V and 0 bases from J; junction bases left unmatched: 6. The CDR3 length is 14 residues. The CDR3 sequence is CASGTQGSNYGYTF. The CDR3 DNA reads as TGTGCCAGCGGGACACAGGGGTCTAACTATGGCTACACCTTC.

This clone was counted only a few times. The chain links TRBV5-6 to TRBJ1-1; 8 bases are shared with TRBD1. With V trimmed by 4 bases and J by 5 bases, 4 bases remained unmatched. Germline CDR1 reads SGHDT; CDR2 reads YYEEEE. The CDR3 has 13 amino acids. CDR3 DNA sequence: TGTGCCAGCAGCCAAACAGGGGGGACTGAAGCTTTCTTT. Translation: CASSQTGGTEAFF. The complete variable domain, with remaining parts taken from reference TRBV5-6 and TRBJ1-1, reads DAGVTQSPTHLIKTRGQQVTLRCSPKSGHDTVSWYQQALGQGPQFIFQYYEEEERQRGNFPDRFSGHQFPNYSSELNVNALLLGDSALYLCASSQTGGTEAFFGQGTRLTVV.

The sample holds one count of this clone. The chain carries TRBV5-1 and TRBJ2-3, with D maybe TRBD1 (7 bases). Germline V gives CDR1 SGHRS, CDR2 YFSETQ. CDR3 size: 15 residues. Trimming shortened V by 2 bases and J by 4 bases, and 14 bases separated the two germline ends. CDR3 sequence (DNA): TGCGCCAGCAGCTTCGGCCAGGGGGGCGCAGATACGCAGTATTTT. It is translated as CASSFGQGGADTQYF. Drawing the rest from reference TRBV5-1 and TRBJ2-3, the complete variable domain is KAGVTQTPRYLIKTRGQQVTLSCSPISGHRSVSWYQQTPGQGLQFLFEYFSETQRNKGNFPGRFSGRQFSNSRSEMNVSTLELGDSALYLCASSFGQGGADTQYFGPGTRLTVL.

This chain uses TRBV24-1 with TRBJ2-5; 7 bases align to TRBD2. The germline CDR1 and CDR2 sequences are KGHDR and SFDVKD. The V and J ends lost 9 bases and 2 bases, in that order; junction bases with no gene match: 11. The CDR3 consists of 15 residues. The CDR3 sequence: CATESAAGKQETQYF. The CDR3 DNA follows: TGTGCCACCGAGTCGGCAGCGGGGAAACAAGAGACCCAGTACTTC.

CDR3 protein: CASRTGVTGIETQYF. CDR3 nucleotide sequence: TGTGCCAGCAGAACAGGGGTGACGGGGATTGAGACCCAGTACTTC. V usage is TRBV6-6 and J usage is TRBJ2-5, with 7 positions matching TRBD1. The CDR3 length is 15 residues. With V trimmed by 6 bases and J by 5 bases, 12 bases remained unmatched. Germline V gives CDR1 MNHNY, CDR2 SVGAGI (reference sequence).

The chain links TRBV7-2 to TRBJ1-5, with TRBD1 identical over 9 bases. The CDR3 is 15 residues long. Unmatched junction bases numbered 11, after V lost 6 bases and J lost 8 bases. Germline V gene lookup returns CDR1 SGHTA and CDR2 FQGNSA. The DNA for the CDR3 is TGTGCCAGCAGTCCTCAACAGGGGGCATTCGAGCCCCAGCATTTT. Translated, it gives CASSPQQGAFEPQHF. Full variable domain (missing parts from reference TRBV7-2 and TRBJ1-5): GAGVSQSPSNKVTEKGKDVELRCDPISGHTALYWYRQSLGQGLEFLIYFQGNSAPDKSGLPSDRFSAERTGGSVSTLTIQRTQQEDSAVYLCASSPQQGAFEPQHFGDGTRLSIL.

The chain is built from TRBV30 and TRBJ2-1, with 11 nucleotides matching TRBD2. CDR3 length: 13 amino acids. Looked up from germline, CDR1 is GTSNPN and CDR2 is SVGIG (reference sequence). Trimming cost V 3 bases and J 9 bases; bases outside gene matches: 4. The CDR3: CAWSPTSGSEQFF. In nucleotides, the CDR3 is TGTGCCTGGAGCCCAACTAGCGGGAGTGAGCAGTTCTTC.

The chain carries TRBV18 and TRBJ1-1, with 7 bases matching TRBD1. V lost 4 bases to trimming and J lost 2 bases; unmatched junction nucleotides: 4. This CDR3 spans 14 amino acids. Germline loops: CDR1 KGHSH, CDR2 LQKENI. The CDR3 DNA sequence: TGTGCCAGCTCACAAGGACAGGCCAACACTGAAGCTTTCTTT. Translated: CASSQGQANTEAFF.

The chain couples TRBV6-5 to TRBJ1-2; the match to TRBD1 covers 11 bases. The CDR3 is 14 amino acids. The germline CDR1 and CDR2 sequences are MNHEY and SVGAGI. V shed 6 bases, J shed 5 bases, and the junction held 5 bases outside the gene matches. Written as DNA, the CDR3 is TGTGCCAGCAGAGACGGACAGGGGGCTTATGGCTACACCTTC. Amino acid sequence: CASRDGQGAYGYTF.

The V call is TRBV12-5, the J call TRBJ2-3, with 12 bases matching TRBD2. CDR3 length: 16 amino acids. The V gene end was trimmed by 1 base and the J gene end by 2 bases; junction bases not matched to a gene: 1. Germline V lookup: CDR1 LGHNT, CDR2 FRNRAP. The DNA of the CDR3 is TGTGCTAGTGGTTTGGGACTAGCGGGGGCCACAGATACGCAGTATTTT. This codes for CASGLGLAGATDTQYF.

This chain joins TRBV7-9 and TRBJ1-1, with 9 bases fitting TRBD1. The CDR3 has 15 amino acids. The junction had 7 bases not matched to a gene; V was cut back by 5 bases and J by 3 bases. The germline V gene encodes CDR1 SEHNR and CDR2 FQNEAQ (reference sequence). The CDR3 here is CASSMGDRVDTEAFF. CDR3 DNA sequence: TGTGCCAGCAGCATGGGGGACAGGGTTGACACTGAAGCTTTCTTT.

V and J are TRBV6-5 and TRBJ1-5, with D maybe TRBD1 (6 bases). V was trimmed by 5 bases and J by 11 bases, leaving 16 bases between them. The CDR3 contains 13 residues. Looked up from germline, CDR1 is MNHEY and CDR2 is SVGAGI. CDR3 amino acids: CASSQGSSESQHF. The CDR3 DNA sequence: TGTGCCAGCAGTCAGGGGTCCTCCGAGTCCCAGCATTTT.